This section outlines one T cell receptor beta chain sequence together with its context. This clonotype has ten or more counts. Its cognate antigen has yet to be identified. No base-level quality is on record; no much larger clone is a single base apart. The donors were roughly 39 Caucasian individuals from Russia, aged roughly 6 to 90 years, who were systemically healthy. Roughly 9.5 milliliters of peripheral blood were drawn from each donor into EDTA-treated Vacutainer tubes. Ficoll-Paque density-gradient centrifugation was used to isolate PBMCs, with at least 7 million obtained per sample. Total RNA was extracted from PBMCs with Trizol reagent, with at least 5.5 micrograms obtained per sample. Naive CD45RAhigh/CD27high T cell percentages were measured by flow cytometry on a PBMC aliquot from every donor. The data originate from a study of blood T cells in healthy people across ages (dated by TCRdb to 2013 to 2016). About the study as a whole: In model experiments, template switching captured roughly one uniquely barcoded TCR beta cDNA molecule for every two T cells. The study measured age-related changes in TCR beta repertoire diversity using deep sequencing normalized with unique cDNA molecular identifiers. Donors were grouped into four age groups: young (average roughly 17 years), middle-aged (39), aged (approximately 58) and long-lived (over 80). To avoid experimental bias, donors of different ages were distributed randomly across sequencing lanes. Using the same blood draw, the study looked at two additional independent replicas of 1 million unique cDNA reads for two donors, one aged 18 to 30 and the other aged 80 or older. What the work shows at the level of the full study, not this receptor alone: Donor CMV infection status was unknown, potentially confounding age-related changes in expanded clonotypes. Total diversity estimates from one million sequenced T cells were considered lower bounds and underestimates. Because profiling used bulk unsorted PBMCs, naive and antigen-experienced compartments could not be compared conclusively. Observed TCR beta diversity per million T cells fell roughly linearly with age, and a significant reduction was already apparent by age about 43. Compared with the aged group, the long-lived group had more naive CD4+ T cells, fewer expanded clones and increased TCR diversity, suggesting age selection. There was a strong correlation between observed TCR beta diversity and the percentage of naive T cells measured by flow cytometry.

Library preparation was by 5' RACE. Sequencing took place on an Illumina HiSeq 2500. A second about 7 to 12 cycle PCR used a sample-barcoded 5' primer and a J-beta primer mix. A template-switch 5' adaptor carrying 12 random nucleotides introduced a unique molecular identifier onto each TCR beta cDNA molecule. Each sample yielded at least 2.5 million CDR3-containing paired-end reads. All of the RNA was converted into first-strand cDNA using the Mint cDNA synthesis kit, with a TRBC-specific oligonucleotide serving as the primer. All cDNA was treated with uracil-DNA glycosylase and then went through a first 18-cycle PCR with the universal primers M1SS and BC2_uni_R. The original pipeline was this. For normalization, 1 million high-quality reads, each with a distinct molecular identifier, were randomly selected from each sample. Instead of being binned into consensus sequences, reads with shared molecular identifiers were discarded. MiTCR, set to a Q25 quality threshold and the strictest error-elimination algorithm, was used for CDR3 identification, clonotype clustering and error correction. A nonparametric unseen species model using Euler transformation provided a lower-bound estimate of total TCR beta diversity. TCRdb applied fastp at Q25 and MiXCR to the public reads, then kept only in-frame beta chains. All rows with the same CDR3 protein become a single entry with the most common DNA and genes. What appears here as the V and J calls and clone size reflects TCRdb's work, not the paper's. This sample comprises about 720,000 distinct CDR3 sequences, 22% of them detected only once. Clones ranked in the top ten supply around a fifth of the sample.

The CDR3 spans 15 residues, from the cysteine through the phenylalanine. Only the CDR3 portion is preserved as DNA: 45 bases, with reading frame beginning at the first base. V is trimmed back by 2 bases and J by 3 bases, and the junction contains 4 bases that no gene match accounts for. Based on the germline V gene, the CDR1 and CDR2 sequences are MNHEY and SVGAGI. Specimen: blood. This receptor chain uses TRBV6-5 and TRBJ2-3; TRBD1 matches 8 bases in the middle. This TCR derives from a man aged 65 to 85 in good health. CDR3 sequence: CASSYGTGRTDTQYF. The sequence in DNA is TGTGCCAGCAGTTACGGGACAGGTCGGACAGATACGCAGTATTTT.